This T cell receptor beta chain is from a study of CD8 T cells in ankylosing spondylitis. V was pared by 4 bases and J by 5 bases, with 7 bases of the junction left unmatched. The length of the CDR3 is 15 residues. Germline CDR1 and CDR2: SGHVS and FNYEAQ. TCRdb processed the 5' RACE reads anew with MiXCR; each CDR3 protein has one entry. The table shows roughly 230,000 distinct CDR3 sequences, with 15% to 20% occurring only once. The chain couples TRBV7-6 to TRBJ2-5; 10 positions match TRBD1. This TCR derives from a male donor with ankylosing spondylitis or in good health (not recorded which). Material: blood, either unsorted or a sorted T cell fraction (not recorded which). CDR3 sequence reads: CASSYSGQGRETQYF. CDR3 in DNA: TGTGCCAGCAGCTACTCGGGACAGGGGAGGGAGACCCAGTACTTC.